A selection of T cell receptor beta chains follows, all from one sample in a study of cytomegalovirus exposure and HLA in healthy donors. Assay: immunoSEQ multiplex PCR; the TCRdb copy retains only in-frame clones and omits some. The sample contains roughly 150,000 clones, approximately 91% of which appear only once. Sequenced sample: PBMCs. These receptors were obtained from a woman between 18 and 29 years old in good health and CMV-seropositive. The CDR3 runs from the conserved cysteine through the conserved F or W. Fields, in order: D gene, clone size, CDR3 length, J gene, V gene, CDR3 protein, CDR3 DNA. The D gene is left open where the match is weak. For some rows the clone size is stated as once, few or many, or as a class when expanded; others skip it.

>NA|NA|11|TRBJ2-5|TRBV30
CAWREQETQYF
TGTGCCTGGAGGGAGCAAGAGACCCAGTACTTC
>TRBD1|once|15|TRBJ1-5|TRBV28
CASSERTGSNQPQHF
TGTGCCAGCAGTGAACGGACAGGGAGCAATCAGCCCCAGCATTTT
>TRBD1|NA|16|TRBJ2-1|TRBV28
CASSPRSGQGREEQFF
TGTGCCAGCAGTCCAAGGAGCGGACAGGGCCGGGAAGAGCAGTTCTTC
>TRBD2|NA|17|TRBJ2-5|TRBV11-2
CASSLSPALAVQETQYF
TGTGCCAGCAGCCTGAGCCCGGCCCTAGCGGTACAAGAGACCCAGTACTTC
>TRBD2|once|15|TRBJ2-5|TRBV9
CASSVGLAGEETQYF
TGTGCCAGCAGCGTAGGGCTAGCGGGAGAGGAGACCCAGTACTTC
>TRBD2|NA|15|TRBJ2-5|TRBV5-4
CASSLSGGFQETQYF
TGTGCCAGCAGCTTAAGCGGGGGATTCCAAGAGACCCAGTACTTC
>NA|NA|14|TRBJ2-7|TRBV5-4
CASSGGTAGYEQYF
TGTGCCAGCAGCGGCGGGACAGCAGGTTACGAGCAGTACTTC
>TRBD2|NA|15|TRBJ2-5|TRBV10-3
CAITEGAGGQETQYF
TGTGCCATCACCGAGGGAGCGGGAGGGCAAGAGACCCAGTACTTC
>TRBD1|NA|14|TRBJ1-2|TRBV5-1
CASSLPGGASGYTF
TGCGCCAGCAGCTTGCCAGGGGGCGCGAGTGGCTACACCTTC
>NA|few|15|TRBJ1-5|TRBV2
CASRQSLYSNQPQHF
TGTGCCAGCAGGCAGTCCCTTTATAGCAATCAGCCCCAGCATTTT
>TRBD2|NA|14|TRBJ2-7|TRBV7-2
CASSGPLAFYEQYF
TGTGCCAGCAGCGGACCACTAGCGTTCTACGAGCAGTACTTC
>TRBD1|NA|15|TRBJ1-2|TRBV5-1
CASSLAGTGGYGYTF
TGCGCCAGCAGCTTGGCGGGGACAGGGGGTTATGGCTACACCTTC
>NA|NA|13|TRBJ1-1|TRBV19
CASSMTANTEAFF
TGTGCCAGTAGTATGACTGCGAACACTGAAGCTTTCTTT
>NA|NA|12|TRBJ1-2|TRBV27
CASGQFGNGYTF
TGTGCCAGCGGACAGTTTGGGAATGGCTACACCTTC
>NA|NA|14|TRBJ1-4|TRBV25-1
CASSLRGVEEKLFF
TGTGCCAGCAGTCTCAGGGGAGTGGAGGAAAAACTGTTTTTT
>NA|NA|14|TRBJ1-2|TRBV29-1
CSVEDRFNSDGYTF
TGCAGCGTTGAAGATCGGTTTAATAGTGATGGCTACACCTTC
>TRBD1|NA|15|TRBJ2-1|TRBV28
CASSLQTGVYNEQFF
TGTGCCAGCAGTTTACAGACAGGGGTCTACAATGAGCAGTTCTTC
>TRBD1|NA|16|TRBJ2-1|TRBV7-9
CASRSDRGGAYNEQFF
TGTGCCAGCAGATCAGACAGGGGTGGCGCCTACAATGAGCAGTTCTTC
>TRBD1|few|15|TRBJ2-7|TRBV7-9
CASSLPDRTSYEQYF
TGTGCCAGCAGCTTGCCGGACAGGACTTCCTACGAGCAGTACTTC
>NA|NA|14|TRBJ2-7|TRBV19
CASSSRQDPYEQYF
TGTGCCAGTAGTTCCCGACAGGACCCCTACGAGCAGTACTTC
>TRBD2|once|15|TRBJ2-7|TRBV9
CASSEGLAGDYEQYF
TGTGCCAGCAGCGAGGGGCTAGCGGGAGACTACGAGCAGTACTTC
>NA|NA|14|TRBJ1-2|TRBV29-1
CSVESATVSNGYTF
TGCAGCGTTGAATCCGCGACAGTTTCTAATGGCTACACCTTC
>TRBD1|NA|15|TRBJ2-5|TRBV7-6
CASSLTQQGYETQYF
TGTGCCAGCAGCTTAACGCAACAGGGGTATGAGACCCAGTACTTC
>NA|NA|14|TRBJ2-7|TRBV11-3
CASSLREATYEQYF
TGTGCCAGCAGCTTACGGGAAGCCACCTACGAGCAGTACTTC
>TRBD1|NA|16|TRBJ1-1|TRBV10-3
CATPGQGANWGTEAFF
TGTGCCACGCCGGGACAGGGGGCAAACTGGGGAACTGAAGCTTTCTTT
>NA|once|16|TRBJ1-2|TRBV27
CASSFRREGLGDGYTF
TGTGCCAGCAGTTTCCGCCGGGAGGGGCTGGGAGATGGCTACACCTTC
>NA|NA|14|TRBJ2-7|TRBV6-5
CASSYAGQNYEQYF
TGTGCCAGCAGTTACGCAGGGCAGAACTACGAGCAGTACTTC
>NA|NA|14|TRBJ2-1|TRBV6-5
CASSYGTGANEQFF
TGTGCCAGCAGTTACGGGACGGGAGCCAATGAGCAGTTCTTC
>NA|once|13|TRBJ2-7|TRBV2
CASSRATLYEQYF
TGTGCCAGCTCCAGGGCGACCCTTTACGAGCAGTACTTC
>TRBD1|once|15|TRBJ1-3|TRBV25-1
CASSVTGAFGNTIYF
TGTGCCAGCAGTGTCACAGGGGCTTTTGGAAACACCATATATTTT
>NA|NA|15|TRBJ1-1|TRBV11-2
CASSLDQWLNTEAFF
TGTGCCAGCAGCTTAGATCAGTGGTTGAACACTGAAGCTTTCTTT
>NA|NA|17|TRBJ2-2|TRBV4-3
CASSPSLRDENTGELFF
TGCGCCAGCAGCCCTTCATTGCGAGATGAGAACACCGGGGAGCTGTTTTTT
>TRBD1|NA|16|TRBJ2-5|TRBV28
CASPPGAQGAWETQYF
TGTGCCAGCCCACCCGGGGCGCAGGGGGCATGGGAGACCCAGTACTTC
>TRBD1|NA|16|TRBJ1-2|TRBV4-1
CASSQDRQGVYYGYTF
TGCGCCAGCAGCCAAGACCGACAGGGGGTTTACTATGGCTACACCTTC
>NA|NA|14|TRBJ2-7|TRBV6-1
CASSERAPTYEQYF
TGTGCCAGCAGCGAGAGGGCGCCTACCTACGAGCAGTACTTC
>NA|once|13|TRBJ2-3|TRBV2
CASTLLGTDTQYF
TGTGCCAGCACTCTTCTAGGCACAGATACGCAGTATTTT
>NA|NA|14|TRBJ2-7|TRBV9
CASSPPDSYYEQYF
TGTGCCAGCAGCCCTCCGGACTCGTACTACGAGCAGTACTTC
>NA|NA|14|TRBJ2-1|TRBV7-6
CASSFNGGPNEQFF
TGTGCCAGCAGCTTCAACGGGGGGCCCAATGAGCAGTTCTTC
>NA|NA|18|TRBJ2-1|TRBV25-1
CASSEAREEGGSGIEQFF
TGTGCCAGCAGTGAGGCTCGCGAAGAAGGGGGGAGCGGGATCGAGCAGTTCTTC
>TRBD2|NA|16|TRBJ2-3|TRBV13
CASSTTSGTLTDTQYF
TGTGCCAGCAGCACGACTAGCGGGACCCTCACAGATACGCAGTATTTT
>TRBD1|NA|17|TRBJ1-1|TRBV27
CASSSDPPTGGNTEAFF
TGTGCCAGCAGTTCCGACCCCCCGACAGGGGGGAACACTGAAGCTTTCTTT
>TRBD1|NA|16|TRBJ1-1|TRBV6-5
CASSYGRGRGWTEAFF
TGTGCCAGCAGTTATGGGCGGGGCAGGGGGTGGACTGAAGCTTTCTTT
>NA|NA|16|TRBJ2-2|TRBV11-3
CASSFQGPLNTGELFF
TGTGCCAGCAGCTTCCAGGGTCCCTTAAACACCGGGGAGCTGTTTTTT
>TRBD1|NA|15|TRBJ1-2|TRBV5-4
CASSTGGDSIYGYTF
TGTGCCAGCAGCACTGGCGGGGACAGCATCTATGGCTACACCTTC
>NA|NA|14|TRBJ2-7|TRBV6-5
CASKKGHNSYEQYF
TGTGCCAGCAAGAAGGGACATAACTCCTACGAGCAGTACTTC
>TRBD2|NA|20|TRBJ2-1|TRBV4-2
CASSQDRTSGSKISYNEQFF
TGTGCCAGCAGCCAAGATAGGACTAGCGGGAGCAAGATCTCCTACAATGAGCAGTTCTTC
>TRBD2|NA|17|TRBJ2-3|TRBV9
CASSVNRAGGRTDTQYF
TGTGCCAGCAGCGTAAATAGAGCGGGAGGTCGGACAGATACGCAGTATTTT
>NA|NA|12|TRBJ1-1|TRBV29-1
CSVEGVNTEAFF
TGCAGCGTTGAGGGAGTGAACACTGAAGCTTTCTTT
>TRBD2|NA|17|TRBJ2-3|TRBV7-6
CASSLGRLAGRGDTQYF
TGTGCCAGCAGCTTAGGAAGACTAGCGGGGAGGGGAGATACGCAGTATTTT
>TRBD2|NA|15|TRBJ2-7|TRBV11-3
CASREGLAGHYEQYF
TGTGCCAGCAGGGAGGGACTAGCGGGCCACTACGAGCAGTACTTC
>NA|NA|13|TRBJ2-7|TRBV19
CASSLTGNYEQYF
TGTGCCAGTAGTTTAACAGGGAATTACGAGCAGTACTTC
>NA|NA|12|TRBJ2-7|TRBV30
CAWSLADYEQYF
TGTGCCTGGAGCTTAGCGGATTACGAGCAGTACTTC
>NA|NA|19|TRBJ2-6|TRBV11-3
CASGRSHGGSGSGANVLTF
TGTGCCAGCGGGCGATCACACGGGGGTTCCGGCTCTGGGGCCAACGTCCTGACTTTC
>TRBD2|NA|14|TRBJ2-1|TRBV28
CASSLAGEINEQFF
TGTGCCAGCAGTTTAGCGGGAGAGATAAATGAGCAGTTCTTC
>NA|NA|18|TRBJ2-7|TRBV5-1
CASSFGTLWGEVSYEQYF
TGCGCCAGCAGCTTCGGGACATTATGGGGCGAAGTCTCCTACGAGCAGTACTTC
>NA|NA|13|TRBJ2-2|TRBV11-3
CASSLGLRGELFF
TGTGCCAGCAGCTTAGGGCTCCGCGGGGAGCTGTTTTTT
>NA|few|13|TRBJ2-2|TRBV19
CASSPLPGGELFF
TGTGCCAGTAGTCCCCTTCCGGGCGGGGAGCTGTTTTTT
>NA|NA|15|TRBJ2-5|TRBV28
CASSVAGGGGETQYF
TGTGCCAGCAGTGTAGCAGGGGGAGGCGGGGAGACCCAGTACTTC
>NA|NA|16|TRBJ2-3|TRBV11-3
CASSLGRRELGDTQYF
TGTGCCAGCAGCTTAGGCCGGAGGGAGCTGGGAGATACGCAGTATTTT